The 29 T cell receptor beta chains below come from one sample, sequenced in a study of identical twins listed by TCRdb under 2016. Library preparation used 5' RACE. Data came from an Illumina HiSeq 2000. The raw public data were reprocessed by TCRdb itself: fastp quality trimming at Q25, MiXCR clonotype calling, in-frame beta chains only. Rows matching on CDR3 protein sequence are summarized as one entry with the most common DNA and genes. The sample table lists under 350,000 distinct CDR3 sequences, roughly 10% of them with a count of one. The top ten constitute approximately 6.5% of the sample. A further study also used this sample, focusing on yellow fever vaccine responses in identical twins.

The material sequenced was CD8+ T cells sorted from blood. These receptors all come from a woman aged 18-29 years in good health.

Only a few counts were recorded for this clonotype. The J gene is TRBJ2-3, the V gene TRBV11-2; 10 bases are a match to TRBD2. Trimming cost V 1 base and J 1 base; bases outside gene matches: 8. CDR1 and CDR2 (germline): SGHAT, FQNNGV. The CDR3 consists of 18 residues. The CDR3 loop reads CASSLGGLAEMGTDTQYF. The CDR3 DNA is TGTGCCAGCAGCTTAGGTGGACTAGCGGAGATGGGCACAGATACGCAGTATTTT.

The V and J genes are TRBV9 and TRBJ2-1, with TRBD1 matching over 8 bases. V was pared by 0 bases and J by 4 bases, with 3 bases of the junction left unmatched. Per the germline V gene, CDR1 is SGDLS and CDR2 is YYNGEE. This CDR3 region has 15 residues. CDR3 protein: CASSVAGGLYNEQFF. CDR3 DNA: TGTGCCAGCAGCGTAGCAGGGGGCTTGTACAATGAGCAGTTCTTC.

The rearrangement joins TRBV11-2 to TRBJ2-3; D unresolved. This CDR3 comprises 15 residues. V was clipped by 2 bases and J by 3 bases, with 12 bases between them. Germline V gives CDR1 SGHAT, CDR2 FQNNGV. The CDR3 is CASSLWPEATDTQYF. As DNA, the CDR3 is TGTGCCAGCAGCTTATGGCCGGAAGCAACAGATACGCAGTATTTT.

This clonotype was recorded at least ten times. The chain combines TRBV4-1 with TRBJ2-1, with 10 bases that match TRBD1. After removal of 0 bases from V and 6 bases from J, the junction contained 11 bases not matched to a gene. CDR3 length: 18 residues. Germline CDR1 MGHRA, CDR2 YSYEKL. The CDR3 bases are TGCGCCAGCAGCCAAGATCCGCCGATGGGACAGGGGCTCAATGAGCAGTTCTTC. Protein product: CASSQDPPMGQGLNEQFF.

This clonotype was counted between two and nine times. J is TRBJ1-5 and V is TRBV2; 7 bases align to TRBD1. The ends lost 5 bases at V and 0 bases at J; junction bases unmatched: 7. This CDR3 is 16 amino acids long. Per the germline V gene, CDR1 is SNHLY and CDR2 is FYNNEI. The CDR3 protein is CASSKGQVDSNQPQHF. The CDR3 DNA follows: TGTGCCAGCAGTAAAGGACAGGTCGATAGCAATCAGCCCCAGCATTTT. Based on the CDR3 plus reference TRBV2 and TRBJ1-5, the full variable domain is EPEVTQTPSHQVTQMGQEVILRCVPISNHLYFYWYRQILGQKVEFLVSFYNNEISEKSEIFDDQFSVERPDGSNFTLKIRSTKLEDSAMYFCASSKGQVDSNQPQHFGDGTRLSIL.

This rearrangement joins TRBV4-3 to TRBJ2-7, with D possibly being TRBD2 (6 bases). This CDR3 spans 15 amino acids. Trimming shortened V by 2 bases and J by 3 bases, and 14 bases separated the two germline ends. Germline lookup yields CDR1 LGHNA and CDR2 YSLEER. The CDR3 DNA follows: TGCGCCAGCAGCCAATCCCTGACGGGAGTCTACGAGCAGTACTTC. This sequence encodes CASSQSLTGVYEQYF.

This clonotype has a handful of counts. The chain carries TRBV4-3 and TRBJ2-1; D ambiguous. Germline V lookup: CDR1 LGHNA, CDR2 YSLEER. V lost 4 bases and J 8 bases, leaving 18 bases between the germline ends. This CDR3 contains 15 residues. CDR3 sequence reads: CASSPRLRSLHEQFF. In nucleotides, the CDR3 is TGCGCCAGCAGCCCCAGGCTCCGGTCGTTACATGAGCAGTTCTTC.

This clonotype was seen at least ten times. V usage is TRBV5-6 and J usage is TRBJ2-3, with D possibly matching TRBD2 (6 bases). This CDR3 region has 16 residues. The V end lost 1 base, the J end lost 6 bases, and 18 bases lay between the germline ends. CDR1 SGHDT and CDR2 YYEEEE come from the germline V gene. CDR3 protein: CASSLSVGLDPDTQYF. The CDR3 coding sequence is TGTGCCAGCAGCTTGAGTGTGGGACTCGACCCGGATACGCAGTATTTT.

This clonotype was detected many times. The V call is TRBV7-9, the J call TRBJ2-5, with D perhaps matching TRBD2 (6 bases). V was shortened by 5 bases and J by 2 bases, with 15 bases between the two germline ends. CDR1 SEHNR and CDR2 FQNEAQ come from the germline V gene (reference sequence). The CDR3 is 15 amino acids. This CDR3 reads CASSPPGSGQETQYF. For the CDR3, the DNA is TGTGCCAGCAGCCCTCCCGGTAGCGGACAAGAGACCCAGTACTTC.

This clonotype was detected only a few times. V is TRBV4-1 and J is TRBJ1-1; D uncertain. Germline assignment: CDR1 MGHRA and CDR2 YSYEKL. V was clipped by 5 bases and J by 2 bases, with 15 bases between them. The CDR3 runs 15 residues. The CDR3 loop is CASSINDALNTEAFF. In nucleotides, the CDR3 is TGCGCCAGCAGCATAAACGATGCCCTTAACACTGAAGCTTTCTTT.

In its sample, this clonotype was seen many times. CDR3 DNA: TGTGCCAGCAGCCAAGATTTGTTGGGCGGGAGCTCCTATAATTCACCCCTCCACTTT. Translating it yields CASSQDLLGGSSYNSPLHF. The chain carries TRBV4-2 and TRBJ1-6; unclear D gene. The CDR3 consists of 19 residues. V was pared by 0 bases and J by 0 bases, with 15 bases between. Looked up from germline, CDR1 is LGHNA and CDR2 is YNFKEQ.

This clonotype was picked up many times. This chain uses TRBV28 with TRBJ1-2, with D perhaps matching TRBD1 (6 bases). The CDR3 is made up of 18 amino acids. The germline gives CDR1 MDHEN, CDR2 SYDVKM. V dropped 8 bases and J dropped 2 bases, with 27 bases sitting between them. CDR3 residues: CASGTAEGVLRQNYGYTF. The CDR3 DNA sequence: TGTGCCAGCGGAACTGCAGAGGGGGTTCTGCGGCAAAACTATGGCTACACCTTC.

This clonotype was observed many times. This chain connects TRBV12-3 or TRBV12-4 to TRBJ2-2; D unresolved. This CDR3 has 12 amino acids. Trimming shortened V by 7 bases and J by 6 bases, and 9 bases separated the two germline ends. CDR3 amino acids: CASTDEAGELFF. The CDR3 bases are TGTGCCAGCACGGACGAGGCCGGGGAGCTGTTTTTT.

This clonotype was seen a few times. The CDR3 here is CASSLGSSSGLQETQYF. The DNA for the CDR3 is TGCGCCAGCAGCTTGGGAAGTTCTAGCGGGCTACAAGAGACCCAGTACTTC. The chain employs TRBV5-1 and TRBJ2-5; TRBD2 agrees at 8 bases. CDR1 SGHRS and CDR2 YFSETQ come from the germline V gene. The CDR3 totals 17 residues. V was pared by 0 bases and J by 2 bases, with 9 bases of the junction left unmatched.

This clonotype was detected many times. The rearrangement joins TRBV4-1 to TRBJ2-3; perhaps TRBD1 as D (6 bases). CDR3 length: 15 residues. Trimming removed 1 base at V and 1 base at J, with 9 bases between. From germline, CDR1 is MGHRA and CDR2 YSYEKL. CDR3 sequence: CASSQVQGGTDTQYF. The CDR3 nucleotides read TGCGCCAGCAGCCAAGTACAGGGTGGCACAGATACGCAGTATTTT.

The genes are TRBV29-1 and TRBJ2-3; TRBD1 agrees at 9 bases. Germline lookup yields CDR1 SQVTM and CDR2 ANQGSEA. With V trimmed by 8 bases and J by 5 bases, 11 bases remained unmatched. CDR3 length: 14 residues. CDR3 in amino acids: CSHTTGGDGDTQYF. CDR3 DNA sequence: TGCAGCCACACCACAGGGGGCGACGGAGATACGCAGTATTTT.

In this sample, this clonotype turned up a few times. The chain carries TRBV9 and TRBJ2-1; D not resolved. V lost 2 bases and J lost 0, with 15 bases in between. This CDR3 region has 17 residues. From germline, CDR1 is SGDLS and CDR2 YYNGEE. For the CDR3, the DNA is TGTGCCAGCAGCGTCTACGGAAAGCCTCCCTCCTACAATGAGCAGTTCTTC. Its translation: CASSVYGKPPSYNEQFF.

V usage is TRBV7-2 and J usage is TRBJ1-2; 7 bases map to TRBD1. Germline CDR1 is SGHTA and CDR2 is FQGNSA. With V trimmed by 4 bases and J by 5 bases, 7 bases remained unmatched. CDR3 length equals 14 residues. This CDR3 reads CASSSSTGDYGYTF. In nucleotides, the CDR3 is TGTGCCAGCAGCTCGAGCACAGGGGATTATGGCTACACCTTC.

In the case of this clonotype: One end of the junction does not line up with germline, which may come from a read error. CDR3 loop: CTSSTNQRGPIGNEQFF. CDR3 nucleotide sequence: TGTACCAGCAGCACAAACCAACGGGGCCCAATTGGGAATGAGCAGTTCTTC. The chain is built from TRBV2 and TRBJ2-1; D possibly uses TRBD1 or TRBD2 (5 bases each). Germline V gives CDR1 SNHLY, CDR2 FYNNEI. This CDR3 has 17 amino acids.

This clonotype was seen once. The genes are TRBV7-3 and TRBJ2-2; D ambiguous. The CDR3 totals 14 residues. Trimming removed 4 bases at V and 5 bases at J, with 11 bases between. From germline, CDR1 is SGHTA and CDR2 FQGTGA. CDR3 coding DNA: TGTGCCAGCAGCTCGAGTCCGTATACCGGGGAGCTGTTTTTT. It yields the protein CASSSSPYTGELFF.

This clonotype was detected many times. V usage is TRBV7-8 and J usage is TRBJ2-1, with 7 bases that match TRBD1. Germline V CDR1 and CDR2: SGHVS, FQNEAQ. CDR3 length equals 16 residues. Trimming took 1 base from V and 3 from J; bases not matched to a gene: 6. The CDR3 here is CASSLGVGGDYNEQFF. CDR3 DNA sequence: TGTGCCAGCAGCTTAGGAGTAGGGGGCGACTACAATGAGCAGTTCTTC.

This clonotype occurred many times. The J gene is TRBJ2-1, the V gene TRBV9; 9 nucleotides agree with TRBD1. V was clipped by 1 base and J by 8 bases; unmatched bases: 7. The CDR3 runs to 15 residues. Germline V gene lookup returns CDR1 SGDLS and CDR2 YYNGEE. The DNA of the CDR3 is TGTGCCAGCAGCGTATGGGACAGGGCTAGTGATGAGCAGTTCTTC. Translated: CASSVWDRASDEQFF. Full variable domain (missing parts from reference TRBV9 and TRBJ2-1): DSGVTQTPKHLITATGQRVTLRCSPRSGDLSVYWYQQSLDQGLQFLIQYYNGEERAKGNILERFSAQQFPDLHSELNLSSLELGDSALYFCASSVWDRASDEQFFGPGTRLTVL.

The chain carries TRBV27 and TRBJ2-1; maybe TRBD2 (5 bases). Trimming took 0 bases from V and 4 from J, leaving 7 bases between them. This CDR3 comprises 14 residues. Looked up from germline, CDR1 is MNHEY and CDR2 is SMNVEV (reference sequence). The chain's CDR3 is CASSLSLDYNEQFF. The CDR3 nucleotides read TGTGCCAGCAGTTTATCACTAGATTACAATGAGCAGTTCTTC.

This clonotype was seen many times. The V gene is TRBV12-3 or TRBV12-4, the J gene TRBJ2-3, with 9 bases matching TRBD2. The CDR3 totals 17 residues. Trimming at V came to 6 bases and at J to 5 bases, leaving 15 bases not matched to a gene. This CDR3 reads CASRPTRLAVSGDTQYF. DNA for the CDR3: TGTGCCAGCAGACCCACCCGACTAGCGGTTTCGGGAGATACGCAGTATTTT.

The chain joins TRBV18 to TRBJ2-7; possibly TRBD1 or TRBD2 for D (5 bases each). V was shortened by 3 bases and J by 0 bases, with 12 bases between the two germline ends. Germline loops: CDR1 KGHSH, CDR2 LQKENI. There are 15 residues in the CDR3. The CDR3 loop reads CASSPFRESSYEQYF. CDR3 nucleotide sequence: TGTGCCAGCTCACCGTTCAGGGAGAGCTCCTACGAGCAGTACTTC.

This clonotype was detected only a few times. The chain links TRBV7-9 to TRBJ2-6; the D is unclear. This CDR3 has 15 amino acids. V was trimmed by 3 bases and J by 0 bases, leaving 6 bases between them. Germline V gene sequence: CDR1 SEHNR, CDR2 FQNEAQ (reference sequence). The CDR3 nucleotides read TGTGCCAGCAGCTTGCTGACCTCTGGGGCCAACGTCCTGACTTTC. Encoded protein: CASSLLTSGANVLTF.

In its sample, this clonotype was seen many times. As DNA, the CDR3 is TGTGCCACCGGAGGACTAGCGGGAGGGCCACAGGTCAATGAGCAGTTCTTC. Translating it yields CATGGLAGGPQVNEQFF. The chain combines TRBV24-1 with TRBJ2-1, with 15 bases that match TRBD2. V was clipped by 9 bases and J by 6 bases; unmatched bases: 11. Germline CDR1 and CDR2: KGHDR and SFDVKD. The CDR3 covers 17 residues.

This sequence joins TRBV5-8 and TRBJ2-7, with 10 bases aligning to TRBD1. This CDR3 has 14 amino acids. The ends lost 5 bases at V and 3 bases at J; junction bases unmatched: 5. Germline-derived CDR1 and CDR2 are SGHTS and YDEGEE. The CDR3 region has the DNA TGTGCCAGCAGAACCCGGGACAGGGGCTACGAGCAGTACTTC. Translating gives CASRTRDRGYEQYF. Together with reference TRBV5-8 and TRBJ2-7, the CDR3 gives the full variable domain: EAGVTQSPTHLIKTRGQQATLRCSPISGHTSVYWYQQALGLGLQFLLWYDEGEERNRGNFPPRFSGRQFPNYSSELNVNALELEDSALYLCASRTRDRGYEQYFGPGTRLTVT.

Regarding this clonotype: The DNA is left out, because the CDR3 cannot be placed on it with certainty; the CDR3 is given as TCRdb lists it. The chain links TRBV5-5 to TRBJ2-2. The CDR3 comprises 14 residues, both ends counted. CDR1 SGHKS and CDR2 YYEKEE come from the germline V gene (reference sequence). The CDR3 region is CASSLGGTGELFFF.